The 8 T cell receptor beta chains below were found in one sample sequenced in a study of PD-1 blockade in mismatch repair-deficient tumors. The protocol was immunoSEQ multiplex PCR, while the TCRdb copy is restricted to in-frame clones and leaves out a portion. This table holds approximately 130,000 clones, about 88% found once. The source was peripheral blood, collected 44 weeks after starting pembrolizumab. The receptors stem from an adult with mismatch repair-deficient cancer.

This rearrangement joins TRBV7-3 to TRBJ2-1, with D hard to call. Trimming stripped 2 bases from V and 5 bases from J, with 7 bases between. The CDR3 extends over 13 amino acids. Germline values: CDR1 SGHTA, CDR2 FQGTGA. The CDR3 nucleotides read TGTGCCAGCAGCTTAGAACAGAACAATGAGCAGTTCTTC. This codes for CASSLEQNNEQFF. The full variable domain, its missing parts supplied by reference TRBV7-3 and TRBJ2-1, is GAGVSQTPSNKVTEKGKYVELRCDPISGHTALYWYRQSLGQGPEFLIYFQGTGAADDSGLPNDRFFAVRPEGSVSTLKIQRTERGDSAVYLCASSLEQNNEQFFGPGTRLTVL.

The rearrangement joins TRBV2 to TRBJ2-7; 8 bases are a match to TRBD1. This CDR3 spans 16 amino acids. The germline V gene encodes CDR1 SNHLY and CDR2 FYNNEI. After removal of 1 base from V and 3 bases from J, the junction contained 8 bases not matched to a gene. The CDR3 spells CASSEEARGRFYEQYF. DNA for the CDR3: TGTGCCAGCAGTGAAGAGGCCAGGGGGCGCTTCTACGAGCAGTACTTC.

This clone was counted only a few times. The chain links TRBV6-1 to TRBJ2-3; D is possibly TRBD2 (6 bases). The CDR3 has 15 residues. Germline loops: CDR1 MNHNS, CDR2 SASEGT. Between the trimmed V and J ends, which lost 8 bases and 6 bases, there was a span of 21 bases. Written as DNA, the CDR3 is TGTGCCAGCGACTTGGAGCGGAGTGGGGGGGATACGCAGTATTTT. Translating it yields CASDLERSGGDTQYF.

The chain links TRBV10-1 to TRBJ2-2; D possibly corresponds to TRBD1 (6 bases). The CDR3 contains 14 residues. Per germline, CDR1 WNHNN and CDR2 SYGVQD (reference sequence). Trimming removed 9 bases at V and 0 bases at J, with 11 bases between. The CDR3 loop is CASGRGSNTGELFF. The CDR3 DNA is TGCGCCAGTGGCAGGGGATCGAACACCGGGGAGCTGTTTTTT.

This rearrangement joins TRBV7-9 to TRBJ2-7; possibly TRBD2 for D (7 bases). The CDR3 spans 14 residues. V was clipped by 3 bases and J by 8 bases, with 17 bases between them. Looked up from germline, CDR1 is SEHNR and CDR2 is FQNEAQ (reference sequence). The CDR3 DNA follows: TGTGCCAGCAGCTTGGTGGGGGGGCTTAAAAAGCAGTACTTC. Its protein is CASSLVGGLKKQYF.

Here the CDR3 reads CASSVTSPVGGETQYF. The CDR3 coding sequence is TGTGCCAGCAGCGTGACAAGTCCCGTTGGGGGGGAGACCCAGTACTTC. The chain recombines TRBV9 with TRBJ2-5; possibly TRBD2 for D (6 bases). The ends were cut back, 2 bases at V and 5 bases at J, with 19 bases in the middle. Looked up from germline, CDR1 is SGDLS and CDR2 is YYNGEE. This CDR3 is built from 16 residues.

The CDR3 spells CASSLEGDEKNIQYF. The CDR3 region has the DNA TGCGCCAGCAGCTTGGAGGGGGACGAGAAAAACATTCAGTACTTC. V and J are TRBV5-1 and TRBJ2-4, with a possible D match to TRBD1 (6 bases). V shed 0 bases and J shed 4 bases, with 11 bases lying between them. The germline gives CDR1 SGHRS, CDR2 YFSETQ. There are 15 residues in the CDR3.

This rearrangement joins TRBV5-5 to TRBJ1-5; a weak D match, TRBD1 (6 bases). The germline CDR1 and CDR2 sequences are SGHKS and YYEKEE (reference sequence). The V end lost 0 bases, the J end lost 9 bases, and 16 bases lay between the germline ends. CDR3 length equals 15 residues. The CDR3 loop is CASSLAVKPGAPQHF. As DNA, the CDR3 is TGTGCCAGCAGCTTGGCCGTGAAACCGGGGGCGCCCCAGCATTTT.